The rows below give T cell receptor beta chains drawn from one sample of a study of molecular identifiers for immune sequencing clone quantification. TCRdb reprocessed the PCR reads with MiXCR, giving one entry per CDR3 protein. The table includes just under 650,000 distinct CDR3 sequences, just under 20% detected once. Sequencing was performed on naive CD8+ T cells from blood, with Jurkat cell RNA spiked in. The receptors stem from a human donor in good health. Some libraries in this study had Jurkat cell RNA spiked in. CDR3s include the opening cysteine and the closing phenylalanine or tryptophan. Clone size appears in some rows only: once, few, many, or a class for an expanded clone.

once	TRBV2	TRBJ2-2	CASKGFGEGASGELFF
many	TRBV14	TRBJ2-2	CASSHRGLHSIGNTGELFF
many	TRBV4-1	TRBJ1-3	CASSPGRADSGNTIYF
many	TRBV5-5	TRBJ2-5	CASSRPGQSMETQYF
many	TRBV5-1	TRBJ2-7	CASSLATGSYEQYF
many	TRBV9	TRBJ1-1	CASSVGYAPTEAFF
many	TRBV10-2	TRBJ2-1	CASSESVNEQFF
many	TRBV5-6	TRBJ2-1	CASRGLAGGPGEQFF
-	TRBV27	TRBJ2-3	CASTSQFSTDMQCF
-	TRBV7-6	TRBJ2-2	CASSLVLSEDKADTGELFF
many	TRBV6-6	TRBJ2-2	CATSQGETGELFF
many	TRBV20-1	TRBJ1-3	CSARHPTARNTIYF
-	TRBV7-2	TRBJ1-1	CASSFGRGAEAFF
-	TRBV19	TRBJ2-7	CASSINRVEQYF
-	TRBV5-4	TRBJ1-1	CASSLAIQVGGTEAFF
-	TRBV4-3	TRBJ2-6	CASSQDWSGGLGANVLTF
many	TRBV6-2/TRBV6-3	TRBJ2-7	CASAVLGEQYF
-	TRBV25-1	TRBJ1-1	CASSERGTEALF
many	TRBV2	TRBJ1-5	CASSGGASNNQPQHF
-	TRBV6-5	TRBJ2-1	CASSSRVRFTNEQFF
many	TRBV3-1	TRBJ1-1	CASRKQGAETEAFF
many	TRBV9	TRBJ2-3	CASSVEHRDIPTDTQYF
few	TRBV29-1	TRBJ2-7	CSVVSLANSCEQYF
-	TRBV20-1	TRBJ1-5	CSARDRVPVVVEGNQPQHF
many	TRBV28	TRBJ2-2	CASSPWLVGNTGELFF
many	TRBV4-2	TRBJ2-6	CASGGISHSGANVLTF
few	TRBV5-1	TRBJ2-7	CASSPSTGAYEQYF
few	TRBV3-2	TRBJ1-5	CASTRTGTYEPQHF
many	TRBV29-1	TRBJ1-1	CSVGLGRGTEAFF
few	TRBV6-1	TRBJ2-7	CASSEQLAGVSQYERYF